These 29 T cell receptor beta chains originate from one sample sequenced in a study of human T cells and chemical hapten exposure. The time point here: patch test 2, 6 weeks after DPC sensitization. Treatment reported: therapeutic diphenylcyclopropenone sensitization with weekly scalp DPC. TCRdb independently ran MiXCR on the RACE reads; one entry per CDR3 protein. The sample has 110,000 to 150,000 distinct CDR3 sequences; 12% are singletons. The source material was whole blood, sampled in connection with sensitization to the hapten diphenylcyclopropenone (DPC). The receptors stem from a woman in her forties or fifties with alopecia areata. Some clones in this sample may be carry-over from other donors' samples.

There are many counts of this clonotype. This chain connects TRBV7-9 to TRBJ2-1; TRBD2 matches at 11 bases. The ends lost 5 bases at V and 9 bases at J; junction bases unmatched: 12. The germline V gene encodes CDR1 SEHNR and CDR2 FQNEAQ (reference sequence). The CDR3 covers 16 residues. CDR3 in amino acids: CASSPLQLAGVGEQFF. The CDR3 nucleotides are TGTGCCAGCAGCCCCCTGCAACTAGCGGGAGTTGGTGAGCAGTTCTTC.

The table lists this clonotype with many counts. V is TRBV7-6 and J is TRBJ1-5, with D unclear. Germline lookup yields CDR1 SGHVS and CDR2 FNYEAQ. Trimming took off 5 bases at V and 4 bases at J, with 9 bases between the two ends. This CDR3 is 13 amino acids long. The CDR3: CASSTQLNQPQHF. The CDR3 nucleotides are TGTGCCAGCAGCACCCAACTTAATCAGCCCCAGCATTTT.

A few counts support this clonotype. This chain connects TRBV7-8 to TRBJ2-7; the match to TRBD1 covers 7 bases. Trimming took 5 bases from V and 3 from J; bases not matched to a gene: 10. This CDR3 has 15 residues. Germline V lookup: CDR1 SGHVS, CDR2 FQNEAQ. CDR3 nucleotide sequence: TGTGCCAGCAGCCACCCGGTGGCAGGGGGCTACGAGCAGTACTTC. It specifies CASSHPVAGGYEQYF.

The chain has TRBV20-1 and TRBJ2-1; 9 bases fit TRBD2. CDR1 DFQATT and CDR2 SNEGSKA come from the germline V gene (reference sequence). V gave up 7 bases and J gave up 7 bases; unmatched junction bases: 20. CDR3 length: 17 residues. DNA of the CDR3: TGCAGTGTAGAGAGGGCCCTAGCGGGATTACGGGCAAATGAGCAGTTCTTC. It translates to CSVERALAGLRANEQFF.

The table lists this clonotype with a few counts. The J gene is TRBJ2-7, the V gene TRBV20-1; 7 nucleotides match TRBD2. The CDR3 runs to 15 residues. The V gene's germline CDR1 is DFQATT and CDR2 SNEGSKA (reference sequence). The ends lost 1 base at V and 6 bases at J; junction bases unmatched: 12. CDR3 bases: TGCAGTGCTAGAGTGGTGGGCGGGAGTCTTATCGAGCAGTACTTC. It codes for CSARVVGGSLIEQYF.

This clonotype showed up just a few times. This chain connects TRBV5-1 to TRBJ1-1; possible D gene TRBD1, 5 bases. This CDR3 has 13 residues. Trimming took 2 bases from V and 5 from J, leaving 10 bases between them. CDR1 is SGHRS, CDR2 YFSETQ, per germline. In nucleotides, the CDR3 is TGCGCCAGCAGCTTTGGGGGTCGGACTGAAGCTTTCTTT. Translation: CASSFGGRTEAFF. The variable domain in full, completed from reference TRBV5-1 and TRBJ1-1, reads KAGVTQTPRYLIKTRGQQVTLSCSPISGHRSVSWYQQTPGQGLQFLFEYFSETQRNKGNFPGRFSGRQFSNSRSEMNVSTLELGDSALYLCASSFGGRTEAFFGQGTRLTVV.

This clonotype has more than one count but fewer than ten. CDR3 protein: CATSRDLTGGGELFF. The CDR3 DNA sequence: TGTGCCACCAGCAGAGATTTGACAGGGGGAGGGGAGCTGTTTTTT. V is TRBV15 and J is TRBJ2-2, with 9 bases aligning to TRBD1. Losses at the gene ends were 0 bases for V and 8 bases for J; bases not matched to a gene: 4. The germline V gene has CDR1 LNHNV and CDR2 YYDKDF (reference sequence). The CDR3 consists of 15 residues.

In this sample, this clonotype turned up many times. A read error may account for a junction end that differs from germline. The rearrangement uses TRBV7-2 and TRBJ2-5; tentatively, D is TRBD2 (5 bases). This CDR3 comprises 14 residues. The germline CDR1 and CDR2 sequences are SGHTA and FQGNSA. The CDR3 bases are TGTGCTAGCAGCTTAGATAGCGCCCAAGAGACCCAGTACTTC. As protein: CASSLDSAQETQYF. Full variable domain (outside the CDR3, taken from reference TRBV7-2 and TRBJ2-5): GAGVSQSPSNKVTEKGKDVELRCDPISGHTALYWYRQSLGQGLEFLIYFQGNSAPDKSGLPSDRFSAERTGGSVSTLTIQRTQQEDSAVYLCASSLDSAQETQYFGPGTRLLVL.

This clonotype was detected only a few times. The chain combines TRBV3-1 with TRBJ2-1, with D possibly being TRBD2 (5 bases). Trimming took 2 bases from V and 0 from J, leaving 11 bases between them. The germline V gene encodes CDR1 LGHDT and CDR2 YNNKEL (reference sequence). The CDR3 is made up of 16 amino acids. CDR3 nucleotides: TGTGCCAGCAGCCAACTCCGGAGCGGCTCCTACAATGAGCAGTTCTTC. It translates to CASSQLRSGSYNEQFF.

This clonotype was observed at least ten times. V and J are TRBV5-1 and TRBJ2-7; the D gene is possibly TRBD2 (5 bases). CDR3 size: 13 residues. CDR1 is SGHRS and CDR2 is YFSETQ in the germline V gene. The V gene lost 3 bases and the J gene lost 7 bases, with 14 bases spanning the gap. The CDR3 nucleotides are TGCGCCAGCAGCTCCCACGTAGGGAGTGAGCAGTACTTC. Its translation is CASSSHVGSEQYF. Using reference TRBV5-1 and TRBJ2-7 for the parts outside the CDR3, the full variable domain is KAGVTQTPRYLIKTRGQQVTLSCSPISGHRSVSWYQQTPGQGLQFLFEYFSETQRNKGNFPGRFSGRQFSNSRSEMNVSTLELGDSALYLCASSSHVGSEQYFGPGTRLTVT.

Ten or more counts support this clonotype. The gene calls are TRBV6-1 and TRBJ1-5; a weak D match, TRBD1 (6 bases). V was trimmed by 0 bases and J by 4 bases, leaving 13 bases between them. Germline CDR1 reads MNHNS; CDR2 reads SASEGT. This CDR3 is built from 16 residues. CDR3 amino acids: CASSEAWWDKNQPQHF. CDR3 DNA sequence: TGTGCCAGCAGTGAAGCTTGGTGGGACAAGAATCAGCCCCAGCATTTT.

At least ten counts were recorded for this clonotype. The rearrangement uses TRBV24-1 and TRBJ2-1, with unresolved D. V lost 5 bases and J 4 bases, leaving 14 bases between the germline ends. This CDR3 contains 15 residues. Germline CDR1 is KGHDR and CDR2 is SFDVKD. The CDR3 spells CATSGSLPSYNEQFF. CDR3 coding DNA: TGTGCCACCAGTGGCTCACTACCAAGTTACAATGAGCAGTTCTTC.

The chain combines TRBV7-3 with TRBJ2-1; 7 bases fit TRBD2. CDR3 size: 15 residues. CDR1 is SGHTA and CDR2 is FQGTGA in the germline V gene. V trimming: 5 bases; J trimming: 5 bases; junction bases outside the gene matches: 9. The CDR3, as DNA: TGTGCCAGCAGCCCCTGGGGGGGAGGACACAATGAGCAGTTCTTC. Residues: CASSPWGGGHNEQFF.

J is TRBJ2-2 and V is TRBV27; 13 bases match TRBD2. Looked up from germline, CDR1 is MNHEY and CDR2 is SMNVEV (reference sequence). J was trimmed by 5 bases and V by 5 bases; bases with no gene match: 11. This CDR3 contains 18 residues. The CDR3 loop is CASSLLGLAGLRTGELFF. The CDR3 region has the DNA TGTGCCAGCAGTCTTTTGGGACTAGCGGGATTGAGGACCGGGGAGCTGTTTTTT.

The rearrangement uses TRBV29-1 and TRBJ1-1; 11 bases fit TRBD1. Germline V gene data show CDR1 as SQVTM and CDR2 as ANQGSEA. V lost 7 bases and J lost 5; bases outside the gene matches: 3. The CDR3 length is 12 residues. CDR3: CSAGTGGTEAFF. The CDR3 DNA follows: TGCAGCGCCGGGACAGGGGGTACTGAAGCTTTCTTT.

The chain joins TRBV9 to TRBJ1-5; possibly TRBD1 for D (6 bases). CDR1 is SGDLS and CDR2 is YYNGEE in the germline V gene. This CDR3 spans 14 amino acids. V shed 5 bases and J shed 1 base, with 10 bases lying between them. The CDR3 sequence is CASSRDRSNQPQHF. CDR3 sequence (DNA): TGTGCCAGCAGTCGTGACAGGAGCAATCAGCCCCAGCATTTT.

This clonotype was picked up a small number of times. The chain employs TRBV29-1 and TRBJ1-2, with D unresolved. This CDR3 has 12 residues. Trimming removed 1 base at V and 3 bases at J, with 6 bases between. In germline, CDR1 is SQVTM, CDR2 ANQGSEA. CDR3 sequence (DNA): TGCAGCGTTGAAGCCACGGACTATGGCTACACCTTC. Its translation is CSVEATDYGYTF. Drawing the rest from reference TRBV29-1 and TRBJ1-2, the complete variable domain is SAVISQKPSRDICQRGTSLTIQCQVDSQVTMMFWYRQQPGQSLTLIATANQGSEATYESGFVIDKFPISRPNLTFSTLTVSNMSPEDSSIYLCSVEATDYGYTFGSGTRLTVV.

In this sample, this clonotype turned up a few times. Here the CDR3 DNA reads TGTGCCAGCAGCTTAGGGCGCTCCTACGAGCAGTACTTC. This codes for CASSLGRSYEQYF. The chain carries TRBV7-2 and TRBJ2-7; D call uncertain. CDR1 SGHTA and CDR2 FQGNSA come from the germline V gene. The CDR3 length is 13 residues. Between the trimmed V and J ends, which lost 1 base and 0 bases, there was a span of 4 bases.

Regarding this clonotype: This may be a read error: a much more frequent sequence differs by one nucleotide. The V and J genes are TRBV5-1 and TRBJ1-2; no definite D call. The V gene's germline CDR1 is SGHRS and CDR2 YFSETQ. Trimming took off 7 bases at V and 4 bases at J, with 20 bases between the two ends. The CDR3 spans 15 residues. Written as DNA, the CDR3 is TGCGCCAGCGGCCTAGAACCCCTTACAACCTATGGCTACACCTTC. Its protein is CASGLEPLTTYGYTF. Full variable domain (remainder filled in from reference TRBV5-1 and TRBJ1-2): KAGVTQTPRYLIKTRGQQVTLSCSPISGHRSVSWYQQTPGQGLQFLFEYFSETQRNKGNFPGRFSGRQFSNSRSEMNVSTLELGDSALYLCASGLEPLTTYGYTFGSGTRLTVV.

This chain links TRBV4-1 with TRBJ2-7; D possibly corresponds to TRBD1 (6 bases). CDR1 and CDR2 from the germline V gene are MGHRA and YSYEKL. V was clipped by 4 bases and J by 2 bases, with 12 bases between them. CDR3 length equals 14 residues. The chain's CDR3 is CASSRTPGAYEQYF. DNA of the CDR3: TGCGCCAGCAGCCGTACACCAGGGGCCTACGAGCAGTACTTC.

This clonotype was seen repeatedly, ten times or more. The genes are TRBV2 and TRBJ2-2, with 13 bases matching TRBD2. This CDR3 has 16 residues. Germline assignment: CDR1 SNHLY and CDR2 FYNNEI. The trim removed 7 bases at V and 1 base at J, leaving 3 bases unmatched. The CDR3 DNA follows: TGTGCCAGCAAAGGACTAGCGGGAGTGAACACCGGGGAGCTGTTTTTT. Translation: CASKGLAGVNTGELFF.

This clonotype has at least ten counts. The gene calls are TRBV18 and TRBJ2-5; D gene ambiguous. Looked up from germline, CDR1 is KGHSH and CDR2 is LQKENI. The CDR3 sequence is 13 residues long. The V end lost 3 bases, the J end lost 2 bases, and 7 bases lay between the germline ends. The CDR3 bases are TGTGCCAGCTCACCCGGCCTACAAGAGACCCAGTACTTC. Its translation: CASSPGLQETQYF.

This rearrangement joins TRBV9 to TRBJ2-2; weak D call: TRBD1 (5 bases). V lost 3 bases to trimming and J lost 5 bases, with 23 bases between them. Germline assignment: CDR1 SGDLS and CDR2 YYNGEE. This CDR3 is built from 18 residues. CDR3 sequence reads: CASSASPTASQRTGELFF. DNA for the CDR3: TGTGCCAGCAGCGCGTCCCCGACAGCAAGCCAGAGAACCGGGGAGCTGTTTTTT.

J is TRBJ2-7 and V is TRBV28, with 11 nucleotides matching TRBD2. The CDR3 extends over 18 amino acids. CDR1 MDHEN and CDR2 SYDVKM come from the germline V gene. The trim removed 4 bases at V and 0 bases at J, leaving 11 bases unmatched. Here the CDR3 DNA reads TGTGCCAGCAGTTCCCCGGGGACTAGCGGACTAAGCTCCTACGAGCAGTACTTC. This translates into CASSSPGTSGLSSYEQYF.

This chain joins TRBV5-4 and TRBJ2-2; D is possibly TRBD1 or TRBD2 (5 bases each). V was trimmed by 3 bases and J by 5 bases, leaving 14 bases between them. Per germline, CDR1 SGHNT and CDR2 YYREEE (reference sequence). CDR3 size: 15 residues. The CDR3 DNA reads TGTGCCAGCAGCTCTTGGGGGAGAGGTACCGGGGAGCTGTTTTTT. Protein product: CASSSWGRGTGELFF.

The chain employs TRBV7-2 and TRBJ2-7; 10 nucleotides align to TRBD2. The CDR3 runs to 21 residues. The V gene's germline CDR1 is SGHTA and CDR2 FQGNSA. V was pared by 1 base and J by 2 bases, with 20 bases of the junction left unmatched. CDR3 amino acids: CASSLEVSGRLAGVRTYEQYF. The DNA of the CDR3 is TGTGCCAGCAGCTTAGAGGTGAGCGGCCGCCTAGCGGGAGTACGAACCTACGAGCAGTACTTC. The entire variable domain, with the rest obtained from reference TRBV7-2 and TRBJ2-7, is as follows: GAGVSQSPSNKVTEKGKDVELRCDPISGHTALYWYRQSLGQGLEFLIYFQGNSAPDKSGLPSDRFSAERTGGSVSTLTIQRTQQEDSAVYLCASSLEVSGRLAGVRTYEQYFGPGTRLTVT.

The chain is built from TRBV14 and TRBJ1-1; TRBD1 aligns across 11 bases. The CDR3 spans 16 residues. Germline lookup yields CDR1 SGHDN and CDR2 FVKESK. V shed 2 bases and J 5 bases; nucleotides not matched to a gene: 7. The CDR3 is CASSQLGTGGETEAFF. The CDR3 region has the DNA TGTGCCAGCAGCCAATTGGGGACAGGGGGAGAGACTGAAGCTTTCTTT. The variable domain in full, completed from reference TRBV14 and TRBJ1-1, reads EAGVTQFPSHSVIEKGQTVTLRCDPISGHDNLYWYRRVMGKEIKFLLHFVKESKQDESGMPNNRFLAERTGGTYSTLKVQPAELEDSGVYFCASSQLGTGGETEAFFGQGTRLTVV.

The gene calls are TRBV9 and TRBJ2-6, with 7 bases fitting TRBD2. The CDR3 extends over 18 amino acids. The J segment lost 2 bases and the V segment lost 2 bases, leaving 10 bases of the junction unmatched. Germline CDR1 and CDR2: SGDLS and YYNGEE. The CDR3 bases are TGTGCCAGCAGCGTTCCCCCCGCGGGAGTGACTGGGGCCAACGTCCTGACTTTC. Its protein product is CASSVPPAGVTGANVLTF.

This clonotype was picked up a small number of times. The genes are TRBV7-9 and TRBJ2-3; D tentatively reads TRBD1 or TRBD2 (5 bases each). Germline CDR1 and CDR2: SEHNR and FQNEAQ (reference sequence). The ends were cut back, 4 bases at V and 4 bases at J, with 15 bases in the middle. The CDR3 has 15 residues. CDR3 amino acids: CASSSRSLGADTQYF. CDR3 in DNA: TGTGCCAGCAGCTCACGGTCCCTGGGGGCAGATACGCAGTATTTT.